The 23 T cell receptor beta chains below come from one sample, sequenced in a study of CXCR4 blockade with PD-1 therapy in pancreatic cancer. Some clones are missing from TCRdb's copy, which holds only in-frame ones; the method was immunoSEQ multiplex PCR. Here the sample spans approximately 3,800 clones, around 46% being singletons. Material for sequencing was tumor tissue. These receptors originate from a human donor with pancreatic ductal adenocarcinoma.

This chain joins TRBV18 and TRBJ2-7; maybe TRBD2 (6 bases). The CDR3 is 13 amino acids. V lost 3 bases to trimming and J lost 5 bases, with 11 bases between them. Germline-derived CDR1 and CDR2 are KGHSH and LQKENI. The CDR3 DNA reads as TGTGCCAGCTCACCGGTAGCGGCCAACGAGCAGTACTTC. This codes for CASSPVAANEQYF.

V and J are TRBV16 and TRBJ2-2; D is undetermined. Germline-derived CDR1 and CDR2 are KGHSY and FQNENV. The CDR3 sequence is 16 residues long. Trimming left V 1 base short and J 0 bases short, with 9 bases between. The CDR3 DNA reads TGTGCCAGCAGCCAATTGGGTGGGCCGAACACCGGGGAGCTGTTTTTT. This codes for CASSQLGGPNTGELFF.

V usage is TRBV7-6 and J usage is TRBJ2-1, with D uncertain. The CDR3 totals 16 residues. Germline V gene lookup returns CDR1 SGHVS and CDR2 FNYEAQ. V lost 5 bases and J 0 bases, leaving 14 bases between the germline ends. The CDR3 reads CASSPVGSPSYNEQFF. The CDR3 DNA sequence: TGTGCCAGCAGCCCTGTAGGCAGCCCCTCCTACAATGAGCAGTTCTTC.

The chain recombines TRBV4-1 with TRBJ2-5; 8 bases are shared with TRBD2. The trim removed 4 bases at V and 1 base at J, leaving 11 bases unmatched. This CDR3 is built from 17 residues. Looked up from germline, CDR1 is MGHRA and CDR2 is YSYEKL. CDR3 DNA: TGCGCCAGCAGCCCCCATAACGGGAGGGCGCCCCAAGAGACCCAGTACTTC. Protein: CASSPHNGRAPQETQYF.

This clone was observed a few times. The rearrangement joins TRBV6-8 to TRBJ2-1; 7 bases agree with TRBD2. V dropped 6 bases and J dropped 9; count of bases not matched to a gene: 14. Germline CDR1 MNHGY, CDR2 SAAAGT. CDR3 length: 15 residues. CDR3 DNA sequence: TGTGCCAGCAGCCCCACGTGGGAGGGTTTGGTTGAGCAGTTCTTC. It translates to CASSPTWEGLVEQFF.

J is TRBJ1-1 and V is TRBV9; no clear D gene. Trimming took off 7 bases at V and 0 bases at J, with 10 bases between the two ends. Germline CDR1 reads SGDLS; CDR2 reads YYNGEE. The CDR3 runs 13 residues. CDR3 in DNA: TGTGCCAGCGGATTAGGGATGAACACTGAAGCTTTCTTT. Translating gives CASGLGMNTEAFF.

The chain has TRBV25-1 and TRBJ2-1; 7 nucleotides align to TRBD2. Germline values: CDR1 MGHDK, CDR2 SYGVNS. The length of the CDR3 is 12 residues. Trimming at V came to 6 bases and at J to 6 bases, leaving 2 bases not matched to a gene. DNA for the CDR3: TGTGCCAGCAGCCTAGCGGTCAATGAGCAGTTCTTC. Protein: CASSLAVNEQFF.

This clone was picked up a small number of times. J is TRBJ2-2 and V is TRBV7-6; D is unresolved. The CDR3 is made up of 15 amino acids. V was clipped by 8 bases and J by 3 bases, with 16 bases between them. CDR1 is SGHVS and CDR2 is FNYEAQ in the germline V gene. The DNA for the CDR3 is TGTGCCAGCCTGGGGAACCCAGTGTACACCGGGGAGCTGTTTTTT. Translating gives CASLGNPVYTGELFF.

The V call is TRBV19, the J call TRBJ1-1; D not resolved. The CDR3 extends over 14 amino acids. Trimming removed 3 bases from V and 6 bases from J, with 14 bases in between. Germline assignment: CDR1 LNHDA and CDR2 SQIVND (reference sequence). The CDR3 protein is CASSIVLGRSEAFF. The CDR3 nucleotides are TGTGCCAGTAGTATCGTTCTCGGGCGCTCTGAAGCTTTCTTT.

The chain is built from TRBV29-1 and TRBJ2-3, with D possibly being TRBD1 (5 bases). V was pared by 5 bases and J by 4 bases, with 10 bases between. The V gene's germline CDR1 is SQVTM and CDR2 ANQGSEA. The CDR3 loop spans 12 amino acids. CDR3 sequence reads: CSVLQGADTQYF. CDR3 DNA: TGCAGCGTTTTACAAGGGGCAGATACGCAGTATTTT.

In its sample, this clone was seen a few times. The CDR3 DNA reads TGTGCCAGCAGCTTATTAGGGGGGCTCGGTGGCTACACCTTC. Its translation is CASSLLGGLGGYTF. The rearrangement uses TRBV11-3 and TRBJ1-2; D possibly corresponds to TRBD1 (6 bases). V shed 2 bases and J shed 7 bases, with 14 bases lying between them. CDR3 length: 14 amino acids. Per germline, CDR1 SGHNT and CDR2 YENEEA. Full variable domain (remainder filled in from reference TRBV11-3 and TRBJ1-2): EAGVVQSPRYKIIEKKQPVAFWCNPISGHNTLYWYLQNLGQGPELLIRYENEEAVDDSQLPKDRFSAERLKGVDSTLKIQPAELGDSAVYLCASSLLGGLGGYTFGSGTRLTVV.

The rearrangement uses TRBV25-1 and TRBJ2-2; tentatively, D is TRBD1 (6 bases). The germline V gene encodes CDR1 MGHDK and CDR2 SYGVNS. V was clipped by 4 bases and J by 3 bases, with 12 bases between them. The CDR3 is 15 amino acids. CDR3 loop: CASSVGDTYTGELFF. The CDR3 DNA reads TGTGCCAGCAGTGTGGGGGACACTTACACCGGGGAGCTGTTTTTT.

This clone was observed many times. This rearrangement joins TRBV11-3 to TRBJ1-1; 8 bases agree with TRBD1. The CDR3 sequence is 16 residues long. V gave up 3 bases and J gave up 5 bases; unmatched junction bases: 11. Germline V gene data show CDR1 as SGHNT and CDR2 as YENEEA. The CDR3 DNA sequence: TGTGCCAGCAGCTTTACAGGGGGACGAGGGGGGACTGAAGCTTTCTTT. Translation gives CASSFTGGRGGTEAFF.

In this sample, this clone turned up a few times. V usage is TRBV9 and J usage is TRBJ2-1; D is undetermined. Trimming pared 1 base from V and 0 bases from J, leaving 11 bases between. Per germline, CDR1 SGDLS and CDR2 YYNGEE. This CDR3 is built from 16 residues. CDR3 sequence: CASSVRERHSYNEQFF. The CDR3 DNA sequence: TGTGCCAGCAGCGTAAGAGAGCGCCACTCCTACAATGAGCAGTTCTTC.

This rearrangement joins TRBV9 to TRBJ1-3; D gene uncertain. This CDR3 spans 12 amino acids. Germline lookup yields CDR1 SGDLS and CDR2 YYNGEE. V shed 4 bases and J shed 4 bases, with 6 bases lying between them. Here the CDR3 reads CASSLRGNTIYF. The CDR3, as DNA: TGTGCCAGCAGCCTCAGGGGAAACACCATATATTTT.

This clone has more than one count but fewer than ten. This sequence joins TRBV18 and TRBJ2-2, with 7 bases aligning to TRBD1. This CDR3 spans 16 amino acids. CDR1 KGHSH and CDR2 LQKENI come from the germline V gene. V shed 3 bases, J shed 3 bases, and the junction held 7 bases outside the gene matches. In DNA, the CDR3 is TGTGCCAGCTCACCGAACAGGGGACGCGACACCGGGGAGCTGTTTTTT. Residues: CASSPNRGRDTGELFF.

The chain has TRBV1 and TRBJ2-5; the D segment call TRBD2 is taken from the table without a DNA check. TRBV1 is termed a pseudogene. The CDR3 has 16 residues. This CDR3 is CASSQGSLAGEETQYF. The CDR3 region has the DNA TGCGCCAGCAGCCAAGGTTCCCTAGCGGGAGAGGAGACCCAGTACTTC.

V usage is TRBV30 and J usage is TRBJ1-5; tentative D call: TRBD1 (6 bases). There are 15 residues in the CDR3. V was shortened by 1 base and J by 0 bases, with 10 bases between the two germline ends. Germline CDR1 is GTSNPN and CDR2 is SVGIG (reference sequence). CDR3 nucleotide sequence: TGTGCCTGGAGTGAGGGGGACTATAGCAATCAGCCCCAGCATTTT. Its protein product is CAWSEGDYSNQPQHF.

This clone has a handful of counts. The J gene is TRBJ2-1, the V gene TRBV29-1, with a weak D call TRBD2 (6 bases). V dropped 4 bases and J dropped 10 bases, with 14 bases sitting between them. The CDR3 has 12 amino acids. Germline V gives CDR1 SQVTM, CDR2 ANQGSEA. Written as DNA, the CDR3 is TGCAGCGTTGGGAGGGACTCAGGCGAGCAGTTCTTC. It codes for CSVGRDSGEQFF.

About this clone itself: The junction differs from germline at one of its ends, possibly a read error. The chain is built from TRBV29-1 and TRBJ2-7, with D hard to call. Germline CDR1 reads SQVTM; CDR2 reads ANQGSEA. The CDR3 is made up of 12 amino acids. This CDR3 reads CSVQRDPYEQYF. The CDR3 region has the DNA TGCAGCGTTCAAAGGGATCCCTATGAGCAGTACTTC.

Comment on this clone: A junction end diverges from the germline sequence, so it may reflect a read error. V and J are TRBV4-1 and TRBJ2-1; 13 nucleotides match TRBD2. CDR1 is MGHRA, CDR2 YSYEKL, per germline. The CDR3 covers 15 residues. CDR3: CVSSQDVLAGGEQFF. CDR3 DNA: TGCGTCAGCAGCCAAGATGTACTAGCGGGAGGGGAGCAGTTCTTC.

In its sample, this clone was seen a few times. This sequence joins TRBV2 and TRBJ2-7; D perhaps matches TRBD2 (5 bases). The CDR3 is 13 amino acids. Germline CDR1 reads SNHLY; CDR2 reads FYNNEI. V was trimmed by 6 bases and J by 3 bases, leaving 12 bases between them. DNA for the CDR3: TGTGCCAGCAGCGGGATTAGGGACTACGAGCAGTACTTC. It yields the protein CASSGIRDYEQYF.

Relative to its sample, this clone is large. The V call is TRBV14, the J call TRBJ2-5, with D maybe TRBD2 (6 bases). Germline values: CDR1 SGHDN, CDR2 FVKESK. Trimming removed 3 bases from V and 1 base from J, with 9 bases in between. This CDR3 is built from 14 residues. CDR3 in DNA: TGTGCCAGCAGCCACTGGACTATCCAAGAGACCCAGTACTTC. Amino acids: CASSHWTIQETQYF.